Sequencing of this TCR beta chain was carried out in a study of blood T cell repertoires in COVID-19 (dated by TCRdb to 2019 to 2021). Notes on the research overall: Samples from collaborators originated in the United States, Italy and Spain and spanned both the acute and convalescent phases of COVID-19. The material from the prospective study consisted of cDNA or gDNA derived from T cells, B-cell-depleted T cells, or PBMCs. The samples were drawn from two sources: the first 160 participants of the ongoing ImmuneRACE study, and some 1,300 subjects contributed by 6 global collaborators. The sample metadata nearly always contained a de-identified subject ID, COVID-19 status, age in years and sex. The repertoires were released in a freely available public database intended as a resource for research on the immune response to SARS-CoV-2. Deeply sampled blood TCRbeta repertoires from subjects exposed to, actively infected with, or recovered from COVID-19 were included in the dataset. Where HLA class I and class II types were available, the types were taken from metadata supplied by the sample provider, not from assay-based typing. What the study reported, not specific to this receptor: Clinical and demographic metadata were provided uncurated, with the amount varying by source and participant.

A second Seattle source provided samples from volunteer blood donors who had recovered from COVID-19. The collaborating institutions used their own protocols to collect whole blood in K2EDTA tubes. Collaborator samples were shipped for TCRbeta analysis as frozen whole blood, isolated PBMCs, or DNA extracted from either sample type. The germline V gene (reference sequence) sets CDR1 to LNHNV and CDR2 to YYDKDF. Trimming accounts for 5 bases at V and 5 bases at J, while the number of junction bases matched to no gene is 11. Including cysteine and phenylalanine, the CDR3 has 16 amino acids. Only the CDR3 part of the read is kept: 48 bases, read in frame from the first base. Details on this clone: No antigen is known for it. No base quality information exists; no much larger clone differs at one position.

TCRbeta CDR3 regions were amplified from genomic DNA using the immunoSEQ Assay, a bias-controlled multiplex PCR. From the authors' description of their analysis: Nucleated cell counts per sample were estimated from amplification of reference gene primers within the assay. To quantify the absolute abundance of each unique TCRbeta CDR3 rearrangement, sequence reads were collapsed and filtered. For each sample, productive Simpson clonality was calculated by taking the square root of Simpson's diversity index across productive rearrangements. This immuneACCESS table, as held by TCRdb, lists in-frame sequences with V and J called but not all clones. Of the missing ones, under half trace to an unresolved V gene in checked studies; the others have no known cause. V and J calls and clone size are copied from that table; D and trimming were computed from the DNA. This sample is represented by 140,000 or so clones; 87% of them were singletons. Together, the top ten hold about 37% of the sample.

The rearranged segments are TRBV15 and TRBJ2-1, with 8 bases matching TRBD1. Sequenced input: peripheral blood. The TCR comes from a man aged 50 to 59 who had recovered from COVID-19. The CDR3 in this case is CATSPTRGPPHNEQFF. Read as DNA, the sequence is TGTGCCACCAGCCCGACCAGGGGGCCTCCCCACAATGAGCAGTTCTTC. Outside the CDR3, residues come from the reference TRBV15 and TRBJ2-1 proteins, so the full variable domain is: DAMVIQNPRYQVTQFGKPVTLSCSQTLNHNVMYWYQQKSSQAPKLLFHYYDKDFNNEADTPDNFQSRRPNTSFCFLDIRSPGLGDTAMYLCATSPTRGPPHNEQFFGPGTRLTVL.